This T cell receptor beta chain was obtained from a study of T cells in localized non-small cell lung cancer. Using immunoSEQ multiplex PCR, the repertoire was profiled, and TCRdb retains in-frame clones only, with some absent. The sample comprises under 55,000 clones, over 70% of which are singletons, and about 4.7% rests with the top ten. Study-wide points: Paired adjacent lung recovered a median roughly 54 of the top 100 tumor clones. Uninvolved adjacent lung showed peak T cell clonality, exceeding tumor.

Notes on this clone: Its specificity is unknown.

The starting material was PBMCs, obtained before any cancer treatment. This receptor was taken from a woman aged 40 to 75 with stage II lung adenocarcinoma.

CDR3 nucleotide sequence: TGTGCCAGTAGTGAACGACAGTGGGGCCGGAACACCATATATTTT. Translated, it gives CASSERQWGRNTIYF. The gene calls are TRBV19 and TRBJ1-3, with D tentatively TRBD1 (5 bases). V lost 5 bases and J lost 7, with 18 bases in between. This CDR3 is built from 15 residues. Per the germline V gene, CDR1 is LNHDA and CDR2 is SQIVND (reference sequence).